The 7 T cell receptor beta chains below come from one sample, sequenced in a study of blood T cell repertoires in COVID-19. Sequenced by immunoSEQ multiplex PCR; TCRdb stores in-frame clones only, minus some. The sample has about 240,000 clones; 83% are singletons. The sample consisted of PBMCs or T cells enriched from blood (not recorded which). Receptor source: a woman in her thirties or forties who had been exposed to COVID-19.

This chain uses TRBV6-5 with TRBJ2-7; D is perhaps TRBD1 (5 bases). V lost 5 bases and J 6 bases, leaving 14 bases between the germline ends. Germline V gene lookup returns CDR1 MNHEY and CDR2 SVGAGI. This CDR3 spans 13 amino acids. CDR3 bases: TGTGCCAGCAGTACGCGTCATGGGGCCGAGCAGTACTTC. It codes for CASSTRHGAEQYF.

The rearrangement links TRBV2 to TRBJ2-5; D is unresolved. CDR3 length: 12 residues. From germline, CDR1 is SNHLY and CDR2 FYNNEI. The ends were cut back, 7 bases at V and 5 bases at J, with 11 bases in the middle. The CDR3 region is CASTLRPETQYF. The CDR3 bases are TGTGCCAGCACCCTCAGGCCGGAGACCCAGTACTTC.

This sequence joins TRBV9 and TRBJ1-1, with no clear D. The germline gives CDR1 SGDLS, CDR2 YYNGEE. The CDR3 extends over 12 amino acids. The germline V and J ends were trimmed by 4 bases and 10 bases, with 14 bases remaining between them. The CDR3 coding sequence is TGTGCCAGCAGCCCCCATGAGGTTGGAGCTTTCTTT. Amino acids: CASSPHEVGAFF.

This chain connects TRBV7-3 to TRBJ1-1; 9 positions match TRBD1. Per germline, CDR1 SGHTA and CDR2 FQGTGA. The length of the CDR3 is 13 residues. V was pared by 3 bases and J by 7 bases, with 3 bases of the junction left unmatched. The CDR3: CASSFMGQGEAFF. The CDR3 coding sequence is TGTGCCAGCAGCTTTATGGGACAGGGTGAAGCTTTCTTT. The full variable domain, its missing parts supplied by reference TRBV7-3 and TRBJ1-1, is GAGVSQTPSNKVTEKGKYVELRCDPISGHTALYWYRQSLGQGPEFLIYFQGTGAADDSGLPNDRFFAVRPEGSVSTLKIQRTERGDSAVYLCASSFMGQGEAFFGQGTRLTVV.

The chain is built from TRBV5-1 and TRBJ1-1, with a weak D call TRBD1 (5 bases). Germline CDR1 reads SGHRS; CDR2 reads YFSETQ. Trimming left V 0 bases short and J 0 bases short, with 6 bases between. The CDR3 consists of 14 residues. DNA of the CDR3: TGCGCCAGCAGCTTGGCCAGGGTGAACACTGAAGCTTTCTTT. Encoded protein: CASSLARVNTEAFF.

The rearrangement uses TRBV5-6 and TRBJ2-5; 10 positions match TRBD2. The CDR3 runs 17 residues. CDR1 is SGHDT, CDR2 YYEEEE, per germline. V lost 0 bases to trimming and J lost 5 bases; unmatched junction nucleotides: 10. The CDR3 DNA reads TGTGCCAGCAGCTTGGTACCGAGCGGGGGGGCCAGGGAGACCCAGTACTTC. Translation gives CASSLVPSGGARETQYF.

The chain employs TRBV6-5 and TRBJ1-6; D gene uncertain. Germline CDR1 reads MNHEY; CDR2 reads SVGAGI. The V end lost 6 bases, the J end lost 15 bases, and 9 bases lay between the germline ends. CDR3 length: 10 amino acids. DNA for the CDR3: TGTGCCAGCAGGGTGCGGCACCTCCACTTT. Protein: CASRVRHLHF.